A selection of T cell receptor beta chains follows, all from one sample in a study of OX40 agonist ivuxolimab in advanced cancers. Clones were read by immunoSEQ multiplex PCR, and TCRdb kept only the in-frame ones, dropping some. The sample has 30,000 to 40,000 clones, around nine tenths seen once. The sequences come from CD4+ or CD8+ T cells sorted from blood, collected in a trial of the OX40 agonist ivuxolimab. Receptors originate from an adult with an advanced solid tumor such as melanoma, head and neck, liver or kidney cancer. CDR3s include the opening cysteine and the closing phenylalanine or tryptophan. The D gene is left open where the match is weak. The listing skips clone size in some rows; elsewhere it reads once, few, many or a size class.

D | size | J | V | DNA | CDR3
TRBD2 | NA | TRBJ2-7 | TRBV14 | TGTGCCAGCAGCCAAGGCCTGGGGCTAGCGGGAGCCAAGGAGCAGTACTTC | CASSQGLGLAGAKEQYF
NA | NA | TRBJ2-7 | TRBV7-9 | TGTGCCAGCAGTGCCAGGGCCGAAACCTACGAGCAGTACTTC | CASSARAETYEQYF
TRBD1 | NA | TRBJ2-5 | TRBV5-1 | TGCGCCAGCAGCTTTGCCGGGACAGATGTAGAGACCCAGTACTTC | CASSFAGTDVETQYF
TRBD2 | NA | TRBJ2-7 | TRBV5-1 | TGCGCCAGCAGCTTGGGGCTGAGCGGGAGCCCGCCGCGGGAGCAGTACTTC | CASSLGLSGSPPREQYF
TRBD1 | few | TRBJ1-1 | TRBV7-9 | TGTGCCAGCAGCGGACAGGGGGCGAGGACTGAAGCTTTCTTT | CASSGQGARTEAFF
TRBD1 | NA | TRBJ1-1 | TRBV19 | TGTGCCAGTAGTATAGCGGGACAGGGGCGCCGAGAGGGGTCAGCTTTCTTT | CASSIAGQGRREGSAFF
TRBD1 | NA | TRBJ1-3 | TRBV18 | TGTGCCAGCTCACCCGGGACAGCTCCGGGAAACACCATATATTTT | CASSPGTAPGNTIYF
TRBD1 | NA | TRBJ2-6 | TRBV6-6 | TGTGCCAGCAGTCCCGGGACAGGAACTGGGGCCAACGTCCTGACTTTC | CASSPGTGTGANVLTF
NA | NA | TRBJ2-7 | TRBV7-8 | TGTGCCAGCAGCTTAGTCGTCTACGAGCAGTACTTC | CASSLVVYEQYF
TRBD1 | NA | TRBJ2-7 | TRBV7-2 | TGTGCCAGCAGCTTTGGACAGGGGCGAGCGGAGCAGTACTTC | CASSFGQGRAEQYF
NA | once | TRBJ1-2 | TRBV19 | TGTGCCAGTAGTATAATTAATTCTGTTCCCACCTTC | CASSIINSVPTF
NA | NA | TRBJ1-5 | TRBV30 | TGTGCCTGGAGTGCCCCTTATCAGCCCCAGCATTTT | CAWSAPYQPQHF
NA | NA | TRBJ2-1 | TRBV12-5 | TGTGCTAGTGGTTTGGACTATTTCGATGAGCAGTTCTTC | CASGLDYFDEQFF
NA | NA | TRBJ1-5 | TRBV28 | TGTGCCAGCAGTGCCCCCACTCGGGCCCAGCATTTT | CASSAPTRAQHF
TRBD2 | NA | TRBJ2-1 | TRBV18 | TGTGCCAGCTCTCGAACAGCAAGCGGGAACAATGAGCAGTTCTTC | CASSRTASGNNEQFF
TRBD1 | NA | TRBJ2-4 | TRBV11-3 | TGTGCCAGCAGCTATCCCGGGACAGGGGGCTCGGCCAAAAACATTCAGTACTTC | CASSYPGTGGSAKNIQYF
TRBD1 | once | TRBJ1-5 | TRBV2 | TGTGCCAGCAGGGGACAGAGCAATCAGCCCCAGCATTTT | CASRGQSNQPQHF
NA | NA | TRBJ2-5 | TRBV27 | TGTGCCAGCAGTTTAAGGGTCTGGGAGACCCAGTACTTC | CASSLRVWETQYF
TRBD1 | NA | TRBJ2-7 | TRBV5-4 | TGTGCCAGCAGCTCGCCACCGGGACAGGGGAGGCGATACGAGCAGTACTTC | CASSSPPGQGRRYEQYF
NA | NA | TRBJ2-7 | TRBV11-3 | TGTGCCAGCAGCTTGCTCGGGGCCGGCCACGAGCAGTACTTC | CASSLLGAGHEQYF
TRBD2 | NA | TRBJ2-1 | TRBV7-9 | TGTGCCAGCAGCCCTTATGGGGGGCTAGCGGGAAATGAGCAGTTCTTC | CASSPYGGLAGNEQFF
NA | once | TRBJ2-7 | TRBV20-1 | TGCAGTGCCCGGGGCTACGAGCAGTACTTC | CSARGYEQYF
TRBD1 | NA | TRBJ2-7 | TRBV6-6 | TGTGCCAGCAGTTACGTGGGACAGGGGAACGAGCAGTACTTC | CASSYVGQGNEQYF
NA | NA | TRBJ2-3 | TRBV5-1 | TGCGCCAGCAGCAGGGATGGGGAGACCACAGATACGCAGTATTTT | CASSRDGETTDTQYF
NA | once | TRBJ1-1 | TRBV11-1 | TGTGCCAGCAGCCTAGCCACGAACACTGAAGCTTTCTTT | CASSLATNTEAFF
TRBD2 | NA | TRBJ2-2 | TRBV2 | TGTGCCAGCGCTAAGTCCGGGGGAGGGAACGGGGAGCTGTTTTTT | CASAKSGGGNGELFF
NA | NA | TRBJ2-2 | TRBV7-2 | TGTGCCAGCAGCTCCTACCAGGGAGCTCGGGGCACCGGGGAGCTGTTTTTT | CASSSYQGARGTGELFF
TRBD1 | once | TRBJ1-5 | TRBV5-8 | TGTGCCAGCAGCTTGGGGACAGGGGTTCAGCCCCAGCATTTT | CASSLGTGVQPQHF
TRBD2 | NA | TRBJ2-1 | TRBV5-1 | TGCGCCAGCAGCTTGGTGTCTAGCGGCAATGAGCAGTTCTTC | CASSLVSSGNEQFF
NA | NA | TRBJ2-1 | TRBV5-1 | TGCGCCAGCAGTCGTGACCCACGTAAAGAGCAGTTCTTC | CASSRDPRKEQFF
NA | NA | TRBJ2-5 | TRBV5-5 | TGTGCCAGCAGCGTCCCTACTAGTGGGGAAGAGACCCAGTACTTC | CASSVPTSGEETQYF
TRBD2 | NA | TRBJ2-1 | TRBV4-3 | TGCGCCAGCAGCCGGGCCTCTCTAGCGGGAGGGCAGGTAGAGCAGTTCTTC | CASSRASLAGGQVEQFF
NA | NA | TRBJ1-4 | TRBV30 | TGTGCCTGGACTAGGGCAGGGGCTGAGGAAAAACTGTTTTTT | CAWTRAGAEEKLFF
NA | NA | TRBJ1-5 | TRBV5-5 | TGTGCCAGCAGTTCCATCTTGACAGCGAATCAGCCCCAGCATTTT | CASSSILTANQPQHF
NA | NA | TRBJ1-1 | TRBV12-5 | TGTGCTAGTGGTTTGCCCCCGAAAACTTCGAACATGAACACTGAAGCTTTCTTT | CASGLPPKTSNMNTEAFF
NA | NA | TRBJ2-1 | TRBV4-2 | TGTGCCAGCAGCCCCGGGACCCGGCGAGACAATGAGCAGTTCTTC | CASSPGTRRDNEQFF
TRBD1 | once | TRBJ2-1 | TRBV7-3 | TGTGCCAGCAGCTCCATACAGGGGTCCTACAATGAGCAGTTCTTC | CASSSIQGSYNEQFF
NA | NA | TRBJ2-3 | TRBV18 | TGTGCCAGCTCACCAAGATTCCTCAGAGATACGCAGTATTTT | CASSPRFLRDTQYF
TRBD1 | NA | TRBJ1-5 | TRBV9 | TGTGCCAGCAGCGAGTCCGGGACAGGCGTCGGGGCCCAGCATTTT | CASSESGTGVGAQHF
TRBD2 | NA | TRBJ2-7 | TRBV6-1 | TGTGCCGGCAGTGCCCCGGTTGCTAGCGGGAGCTACGAGCAGTACTTC | CAGSAPVASGSYEQYF
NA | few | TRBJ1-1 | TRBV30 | TGTGCCTGGAGTGTAGGGGGATCTGCCACTGAAGCTTTCTTT | CAWSVGGSATEAFF
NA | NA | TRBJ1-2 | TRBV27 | TGTGCCAGCAGTTTTGACAGAACTTTAGCTAACTATGGCTACACCTTC | CASSFDRTLANYGYTF
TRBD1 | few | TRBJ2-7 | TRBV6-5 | TGTGCCAGCAGTAAACAGGGGGCTAGATACGAGCAGTACTTC | CASSKQGARYEQYF
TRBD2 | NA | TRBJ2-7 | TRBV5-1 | TGCGCCAGCAGCGTGAATATAGCGGGCTCCTACGAGCAGTACTTC | CASSVNIAGSYEQYF
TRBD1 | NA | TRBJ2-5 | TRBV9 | TGTGCCAGCAGCGGACAGGGGGCCGAGACCCAGTACTTC | CASSGQGAETQYF
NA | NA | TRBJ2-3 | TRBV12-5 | TGTGCTAGTTCGGGAGCGGGTCTTGTCACGCAGTATTTT | CASSGAGLVTQYF
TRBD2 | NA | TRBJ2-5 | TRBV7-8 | TGTGCCAGCAGCGTCCTTGGGGGCGGGAGGGGAGAGACCCAGTACTTC | CASSVLGGGRGETQYF
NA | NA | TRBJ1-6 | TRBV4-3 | TGCGCCAGCAGCCAGTTCGAACTGATCAATTCACCCCTCCACTTT | CASSQFELINSPLHF
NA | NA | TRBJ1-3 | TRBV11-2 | TGTGCCAGCAGCTTAGATGCGGTGGGGGGCTCTGGAAACACCATATATTTT | CASSLDAVGGSGNTIYF